Sequencing of this T cell receptor beta chain was carried out in a study of cytomegalovirus exposure and HLA in healthy donors. Background on the study: Sequencing of around 200 million T cells in an earlier analysis found 100 million to 140 million unique TCR beta sequences.

In germline, CDR1 is SEHNR, CDR2 FQNEAQ (reference sequence). The CDR3 covers 15 residues. Amplification used 60 Vbeta primers and 13 Jbeta primers. Assay: immunoSEQ multiplex PCR; the TCRdb copy retains only in-frame clones and omits some. The table has about 150,000 clones, approximately 87% seen once; the top ten hold 1.5%. Sampled while nominally healthy, donors likely had unrecorded immune exposures. Worth noting for this clone: One junction end does not reproduce the germline sequence, and a read error may be involved.

The sample comprised PBMCs. The receptor was isolated from a man aged 35-49 years in good health and CMV-seronegative. The chain combines TRBV7-9 with TRBJ2-1; a weak D match, TRBD2 (5 bases). This chain's CDR3 is CSSSLSLAGYNEQFF. The CDR3 DNA is TGTTCCAGCAGCTTATCGCTAGCCGGGTACAATGAGCAGTTCTTC.